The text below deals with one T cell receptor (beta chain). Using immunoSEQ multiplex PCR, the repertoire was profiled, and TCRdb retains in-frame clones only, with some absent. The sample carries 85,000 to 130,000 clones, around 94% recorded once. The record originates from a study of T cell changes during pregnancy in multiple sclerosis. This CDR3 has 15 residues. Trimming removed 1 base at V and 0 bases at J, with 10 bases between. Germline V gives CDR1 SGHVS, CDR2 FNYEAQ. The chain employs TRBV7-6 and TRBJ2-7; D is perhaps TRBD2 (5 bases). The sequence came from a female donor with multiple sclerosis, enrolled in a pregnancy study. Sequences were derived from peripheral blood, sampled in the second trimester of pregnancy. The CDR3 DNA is TGTGCCAGCAGCTTAGGGATAGGGAGCTCCTACGAGCAGTACTTC. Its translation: CASSLGIGSSYEQYF.